These 21 T cell receptor beta chains were sequenced from one sample in a study of regulatory T cells in long-lasting Graves disease. iRepertoire HTBI primers and Arm-PCR of CDR3 regions built TCR beta libraries. TCRdb redid the calling of the multiplex PCR reads with MiXCR, one entry per CDR3 protein. The sample carries roughly 530,000 distinct CDR3 sequences, about 16% recorded once. Regarding time point: newly diagnosed GD, antithyroid drugs for less than 3 months. From RNA extracted from PBMCs, the TCR library was made. The same data also contributed to another study, on T cells in Graves' hyperthyroidism and ophthalmopathy.

The material was peripheral blood mononuclear cells (PBMCs), obtained at new diagnosis, from a patient treated with antithyroid drugs. The receptor source for this set is a woman aged 40-60 years with Graves disease.

This clonotype came up many times. The V and J genes are TRBV28 and TRBJ1-2, with D perhaps TRBD1 (5 bases). Trimming removed 6 bases from V and 4 bases from J, with 18 bases in between. This CDR3 comprises 15 residues. Germline V gene data show CDR1 as MDHEN and CDR2 as SYDVKM. Here the CDR3 reads CASSLGDRGGYGYTF. The CDR3, as DNA: TGTGCCAGCAGCTTGGGGGACCGCGGGGGCTATGGCTACACCTTC.

This sequence joins TRBV15 and TRBJ1-5; unclear D gene. The germline V and J ends were trimmed by 3 bases and 0 bases, with 12 bases remaining between them. This CDR3 has 16 amino acids. Looked up from germline, CDR1 is LNHNV and CDR2 is YYDKDF (reference sequence). CDR3: CATSSDEGGSNQPQHF. CDR3 in DNA: TGTGCCACCAGCAGTGACGAAGGCGGTAGCAATCAGCCCCAGCATTTT.

This clonotype was detected many times. The rearrangement uses TRBV11-2 and TRBJ1-3; D unresolved. The CDR3 is 16 residues long. Germline loops: CDR1 SGHAT, CDR2 FQNNGV. The germline V and J ends were trimmed by 0 bases and 0 bases, with 9 bases remaining between them. The CDR3 is CASSLDGVISGNTIYF. CDR3 in DNA: TGTGCCAGCAGCTTAGATGGCGTGATCTCTGGAAACACCATATATTTT.

The chain links TRBV5-1 to TRBJ2-2; weak D call: TRBD2 (6 bases). The CDR3 runs 14 residues. Trimming removed 4 bases at V and 4 bases at J, with 11 bases between. From germline, CDR1 is SGHRS and CDR2 YFSETQ. The CDR3 nucleotides read TGCGCCAGCAGCCCGAACGGGGGCACCGGGGAGCTGTTTTTT. Its protein is CASSPNGGTGELFF.

This clonotype showed up just a few times. V usage is TRBV3-1 and J usage is TRBJ2-4; unclear D gene. Trimming pared 1 base from V and 1 base from J, leaving 11 bases between. The CDR3 has 16 residues. Germline V lookup: CDR1 LGHDT, CDR2 YNNKEL (reference sequence). This chain's CDR3 is CASSQVTSVAKNIQYF. The CDR3 DNA reads TGTGCCAGCAGCCAAGTTACCTCGGTGGCCAAAAACATTCAGTACTTC. Using reference TRBV3-1 and TRBJ2-4 for the parts outside the CDR3, the full variable domain is DTAVSQTPKYLVTQMGNDKSIKCEQNLGHDTMYWYKQDSKKFLKIMFSYNNKELIINETVPNRFSPKSPDKAHLNLHINSLELGDSAVYFCASSQVTSVAKNIQYFGAGTRLSVL.

This clonotype was observed a handful of times. The CDR3 loop is CATRQERSGYTF. For the CDR3, the DNA is TGTGCCACCCGACAGGAGAGGAGCGGCTACACCTTC. The chain couples TRBV6-1 to TRBJ1-2; D possibly corresponds to TRBD1 (6 bases). CDR3 length: 12 amino acids. From germline, CDR1 is MNHNS and CDR2 SASEGT. V lost 10 bases to trimming and J lost 8 bases, with 17 bases between them.

This clonotype came up many times. J is TRBJ1-5 and V is TRBV30; no clear D. CDR1 is GTSNPN and CDR2 is SVGIG in the germline V gene (reference sequence). Trimming left V 0 bases short and J 2 bases short, with 8 bases between. The length of the CDR3 is 14 residues. This CDR3 reads CAWSVGIGNQPQHF. The CDR3 coding sequence is TGTGCCTGGAGTGTGGGGATAGGCAATCAGCCCCAGCATTTT.

This clonotype was seen ten or more times. The chain is built from TRBV2 and TRBJ2-3; no firm D call. Germline-derived CDR1 and CDR2 are SNHLY and FYNNEI. This CDR3 spans 11 amino acids. V shed 8 bases and J shed 1 base, with 4 bases lying between them. CDR3 DNA sequence: TGTGCCAGCCAGGGCACAGATACGCAGTATTTT. Its protein product is CASQGTDTQYF.

This chain links TRBV12-5 with TRBJ2-1, with TRBD2 identical over 10 bases. V dropped 6 bases and J dropped 6; count of bases not matched to a gene: 8. Germline-derived CDR1 and CDR2 are LGHNT and FRNRAP. This CDR3 contains 15 residues. The CDR3 loop reads CASGSLAGLGNEQFF. Here the CDR3 DNA reads TGTGCTAGTGGCTCACTAGCGGGGTTGGGCAATGAGCAGTTCTTC.

This clonotype was seen only a few times. V gene TRBV6-2 or TRBV6-3 combines with J gene TRBJ1-5; 9 nucleotides match TRBD1. The CDR3 spans 16 residues. Germline values: CDR1 MNHEY, CDR2 SVGEGT. With 5 bases clipped from V and 5 bases from J, the junction kept 10 bases outside the gene matches. The CDR3 DNA follows: TGTGCCAGCAGTGATAGGCACAGGGGGCAAGATCAGCCCCAGCATTTT. This sequence encodes CASSDRHRGQDQPQHF.

This clonotype has ten or more counts. CDR3 in DNA: TGTGCCAGCTCACCAGCTAAGGGTGCCTTCACTGAAGCTTTCTTT. Its protein is CASSPAKGAFTEAFF. The V gene is TRBV18, the J gene TRBJ1-1; no reliable D call. The CDR3 sequence is 15 residues long. Trimming left V 2 bases short and J 4 bases short, with 14 bases between. Germline CDR1 reads KGHSH; CDR2 reads LQKENI.

This clonotype was picked up many times. The chain joins TRBV12-3 or TRBV12-4 to TRBJ1-1, with D hard to call. V shed 3 bases and J shed 0 bases, with 17 bases lying between them. This CDR3 contains 17 residues. CDR3 residues: CASSLWWLVSLNTEAFF. The CDR3 nucleotides are TGTGCCAGCAGTTTGTGGTGGTTGGTCAGCCTGAACACTGAAGCTTTCTTT.

This clonotype turned up a few times. Here the CDR3 reads CASSPPAGGPDDNEQFF. The CDR3 DNA is TGTGCCAGCTCACCACCGGCCGGGGGGCCGGATGACAATGAGCAGTTCTTC. V and J are TRBV18 and TRBJ2-1; D possibly corresponds to TRBD2 (7 bases). The CDR3 totals 17 residues. Germline V gene data show CDR1 as KGHSH and CDR2 as LQKENI. Trimming cost V 0 bases and J 5 bases, with 17 bases left between them.

This clonotype was recorded a few times. CDR3 bases: TGTGCCAGCAGCGTGTCCAGGTCCTACAATGAGCAGTTCTTC. It is translated as CASSVSRSYNEQFF. V gene TRBV6-1 combines with J gene TRBJ2-1; no reliable D call. CDR3 length: 14 amino acids. The ends were cut back, 6 bases at V and 1 base at J, with 10 bases in the middle. Per germline, CDR1 MNHNS and CDR2 SASEGT.

The sample holds a few counts of this clonotype. The chain has TRBV10-3 and TRBJ2-7, with D hard to call. The CDR3 runs to 14 residues. V was cut by 5 bases and J by 0 bases, with 11 bases left in between. The V gene's germline CDR1 is ENHRY and CDR2 SYGVKD. CDR3 coding DNA: TGTGCCATCAGTAACCAAAAGCTCTCCTACGAGCAGTACTTC. Translating it yields CAISNQKLSYEQYF.

This clonotype showed up just a few times. The V call is TRBV11-3, the J call TRBJ2-3; maybe TRBD1 (5 bases). Looked up from germline, CDR1 is SGHNT and CDR2 is YENEEA. CDR3 size: 18 residues. V shed 2 bases and J shed 1 base, with 19 bases lying between them. CDR3 DNA sequence: TGTGCCAGCAGCTTATCCGGACAATTCCTAGGGGGCACAGATACGCAGTATTTT. Amino acids: CASSLSGQFLGGTDTQYF.

Comments on this clonotype: This may stem from a read error, because a much larger clone lies one nucleotide away. J is TRBJ1-4 and V is TRBV12-3 or TRBV12-4; no definite D call. The CDR3 is made up of 11 amino acids. CDR3 in amino acids: CASSTTEKPFF. CDR3 sequence (DNA): TGTGCCAGCAGTACGACGGAAAAACCGTTTTTT.

This clonotype was recorded many times. The chain is built from TRBV19 and TRBJ1-1; D is ambiguous. CDR3 length: 14 residues. V was cut by 9 bases and J by 2 bases, with 16 bases left in between. The germline V gene encodes CDR1 LNHDA and CDR2 SQIVND (reference sequence). CDR3 residues: CASSVGLPNTEAFF. CDR3 in DNA: TGTGCCAGCAGCGTGGGTCTACCCAACACTGAAGCTTTCTTT.

This chain joins TRBV5-1 and TRBJ1-4; 7 positions match TRBD1. Germline loops: CDR1 SGHRS, CDR2 YFSETQ. Trimming took 0 bases from V and 5 from J; bases not matched to a gene: 4. The CDR3 covers 15 residues. CDR3 in amino acids: CASSLEGGLNEKLFF. The CDR3 coding sequence is TGCGCCAGCAGCTTGGAAGGGGGCCTGAATGAAAAACTGTTTTTT. Together with reference TRBV5-1 and TRBJ1-4, the CDR3 gives the full variable domain: KAGVTQTPRYLIKTRGQQVTLSCSPISGHRSVSWYQQTPGQGLQFLFEYFSETQRNKGNFPGRFSGRQFSNSRSEMNVSTLELGDSALYLCASSLEGGLNEKLFFGSGTQLSVL.

There are many counts of this clonotype. This chain joins TRBV12-3 or TRBV12-4 and TRBJ1-1; tentatively, D is TRBD1 (5 bases). The CDR3 contains 14 residues. V lost 10 bases, J lost 6 bases, and 21 bases lay in between. The CDR3 here is CATAPVPGRSEAFF. In DNA, the CDR3 is TGTGCCACCGCCCCCGTCCCGGGACGCTCTGAAGCTTTCTTT.

This clonotype was detected many times. The chain combines TRBV6-2 or TRBV6-3 with TRBJ2-2, with D hard to call. There are 12 residues in the CDR3. Between the trimmed V and J ends, which lost 6 bases and 5 bases, there was a span of 7 bases. From germline, CDR1 is MNHEY and CDR2 SVGEGT. DNA for the CDR3: TGTGCCAGCAGCTACCCTACCGGGGAGCTGTTTTTT. This sequence encodes CASSYPTGELFF.